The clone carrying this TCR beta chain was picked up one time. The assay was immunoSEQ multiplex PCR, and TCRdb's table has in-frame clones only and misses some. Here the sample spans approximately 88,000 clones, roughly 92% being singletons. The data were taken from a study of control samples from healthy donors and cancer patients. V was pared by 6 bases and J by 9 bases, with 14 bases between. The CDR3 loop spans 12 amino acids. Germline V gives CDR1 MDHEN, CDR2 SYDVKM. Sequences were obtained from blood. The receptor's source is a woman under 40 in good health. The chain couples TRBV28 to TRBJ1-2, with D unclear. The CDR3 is CASRKGISRYTF. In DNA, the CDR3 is TGTGCCAGCAGAAAGGGAATATCGCGCTACACCTTC.